The text below deals with one T cell receptor (beta chain). V lost 5 bases and J 4 bases, leaving 27 bases between the germline ends. The CDR3 totals 20 residues. CDR1 and CDR2 from the germline V gene are SGHTA and FQGTGA. The record originates from a study of T-cell memory formation after mild COVID-19. After 5'RACE with constant-segment primers, TCR alpha and TCR beta cDNA libraries carrying sample barcodes and UMIs were obtained. TCRdb itself ran the 5' RACE reads through MiXCR, one entry per CDR3 protein. The sample holds 200,000 to 250,000 distinct CDR3 sequences; over 9% are singletons and the top ten take 3.5%.

Sequenced material: PBMCs or a T cell subset sorted from them (not recorded which). The receptor comes from a man aged 18-30 years who had mild COVID-19 (a few samples of this study predate the infection). Cell type and time point are not known. The genes are TRBV7-3 and TRBJ2-6; the D call may be TRBD1 or TRBD2 (6 bases each). The CDR3 spells CASSPRSLGGISPGANVLTF. The CDR3 coding sequence is TGTGCCAGCAGCCCCCGTTCGTTGGGGGGCATATCTCCCGGGGCCAACGTCCTGACTTTC.